This TCR beta chain was sequenced for a study of T cell clonotyping in hematopoietic cell transplantation. Notes on the study in general: Graft donor and pretransplant recipient Inverse Simpson Index values predicted broader posttransplant TCR diversity. At the given depth, recipient repertoires were over 97% de novo clonotypes.

Repertoires were generated with immunoSEQ multiplex PCR, while TCRdb's copy carries only in-frame clones and drops some. The table shows about 45,000 clones, with approximately 82% occurring only once. CDR3 length: 14 residues. The ends were cut back, 3 bases at V and 8 bases at J, with 16 bases in the middle. Germline lookup yields CDR1 LNHDA and CDR2 SQIVND (reference sequence). The time point denotes: recipient sample about 28 days before transplant, after cytoreduction. In regard to this clone: The target antigen is unknown.

Sequencing used peripheral blood mononuclear cells, obtained before stem cell transplant. V and J are TRBV19 and TRBJ1-2, with a weak D call TRBD1 (6 bases). The receptor was isolated from a man in his 60s with myelodysplastic syndrome. Some clones in this sample may be carry-over from other donors' samples. The CDR3 loop reads CASSMIAGVGGYTF. The CDR3 nucleotides are TGTGCCAGTAGTATGATTGCAGGGGTTGGCGGCTACACCTTC. The variable domain in full, with the rest retrieved from reference TRBV19 and TRBJ1-2, is DGGITQSPKYLFRKEGQNVTLSCEQNLNHDAMYWYRQDPGQGLRLIYYSQIVNDFQKGDIAEGYSVSREKKESFPLTVTSAQKNPTAFYLCASSMIAGVGGYTFGSGTRLTVV.